This T cell receptor beta chain was sequenced for a study of T cells of healthy individuals. TCRdb used MiXCR to reprocess the 5' RACE reads, holding one entry per CDR3 protein. The data contain some 69,000 distinct CDR3 sequences, around 15% of them singletons. This clonotype was seen at least ten times. Per the germline V gene, CDR1 is SQVTM and CDR2 is ANQGSEA. This CDR3 region has 12 residues. The V end was cut by 4 bases, the J end by 1 base, with 7 bases between. This receptor was obtained from a human donor in good health. The chain joins TRBV29-1 to TRBJ1-1; D gene ambiguous. CDR3 in DNA: TGCAGCGTTGCAGGCCGGAACACTGAAGCTTTCTTT. Protein sequence: CSVAGRNTEAFF.